The entry that follows covers one T cell receptor (beta chain) sequence. Using immunoSEQ multiplex PCR, the repertoire was profiled, and TCRdb retains in-frame clones only, with some absent. The sample includes roughly 60,000 clones, roughly 95% of them seen just once. V gave up 4 bases and J gave up 2 bases, with 13 bases separating them. This CDR3 has 14 residues. The germline V gene encodes CDR1 SGDLS and CDR2 YYNGEE. The sample originates from a study of technical replicates of blood from four donors. Sequences were obtained from PBMCs. This sequence was found in a human donor in good health. Some clones in this sample may be carry-over from other donors' samples. The J gene is TRBJ2-7, the V gene TRBV9; TRBD2 might be the D (5 bases). The CDR3 sequence is CASSSAAGPYEQYF. As DNA, the CDR3 is TGTGCCAGCAGCTCTGCGGCGGGCCCCTACGAGCAGTACTTC. The whole variable domain, remainder taken from reference TRBV9 and TRBJ2-7, is DSGVTQTPKHLITATGQRVTLRCSPRSGDLSVYWYQQSLDQGLQFLIQYYNGEERAKGNILERFSAQQFPDLHSELNLSSLELGDSALYFCASSSAAGPYEQYFGPGTRLTVT.